This TCR beta chain originates from a study of identical twins. The study's findings and limits: Reduced insertions were recorded for abundant cord blood beta clonotypes, with no such pattern in memory repertoires. Out-of-frame alpha sequences common to twins were enriched for low generation probability.

MiXCR was run by TCRdb on the 5' RACE reads, yielding one entry per CDR3 protein. The sample shows just under 550,000 distinct CDR3 sequences, approximately 14% of them seen only once. This clonotype was counted only a few times. The antigen remains undetermined. This CDR3 has 13 amino acids. Germline CDR1 is LGHDT and CDR2 is YNNKEL (reference sequence). Between the trimmed V and J ends, which lost 2 bases and 6 bases, there was a span of 10 bases. These data were likewise used in another study, on yellow fever vaccine responses in identical twins. This second study notes: Reportedly, the T cell response mounted by twins to vaccine seemed partly convergent, partly personalized.

The clonotype was recovered from a woman between 18 and 30 years old in good health. The V and J genes are TRBV3-1 and TRBJ1-2; D is perhaps TRBD1 (5 bases). Input material: CD4+ T cells sorted from blood. The DNA of the CDR3 is TGTGCCAGCAGCCAAAGACAGTCGAATGGCTACACCTTC. This translates into CASSQRQSNGYTF.